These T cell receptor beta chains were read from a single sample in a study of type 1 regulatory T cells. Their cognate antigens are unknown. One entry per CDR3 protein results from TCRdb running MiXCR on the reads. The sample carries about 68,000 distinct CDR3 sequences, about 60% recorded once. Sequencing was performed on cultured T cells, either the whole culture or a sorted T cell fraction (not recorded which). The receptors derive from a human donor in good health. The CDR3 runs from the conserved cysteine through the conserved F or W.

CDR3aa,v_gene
CASSPEGTGELFF,TRBV5-1
CASSDVPNTGELFF,TRBV2
CASSLAKAVGGHDNEQFF,TRBV5-1
CASSLKGLAGEEQFF,TRBV27
CASSLFQETQYF,TRBV18
CSARDVRFTGELFF,TRBV20-1
CASSQRGQASEQYF,TRBV14
CASSLQGGAGELFF,TRBV12-3/TRBV12-4
CASGRGGIDNEQFF,TRBV10-2
CVVTASTYEQYF,TRBV27
CASKGRGADEQFF,TRBV19
CASSETGGLGGYTF,TRBV2
CASSLRSKAHNEQFF,TRBV7-2
CASSFAHSGANVLTF,TRBV12-3/TRBV12-4
CASSQGHRTDTQYF,TRBV3-1
CASSVETLAEQFF,TRBV2
CSARAPREYEQYF,TRBV20-1
CASLQTGANTEAFF,TRBV7-9
CASSFISGRAFAYTQYF,TRBV5-1
CASSLGDRDSPLHF,TRBV28
CASSRQTISNQPQHF,TRBV2
CASSKRTNTGELFF,TRBV6-5
CASSPLRDTQYF,TRBV18
CASRTGTILPMNTEAFF,TRBV5-1
CASSLSSGGDTQYF,TRBV5-1
CASSSGQTYEQYF,TRBV6-2/TRBV6-3
CASADRDLYSDTQYF,TRBV27
CASSRQIGDTQYF,TRBV4-1
CSATNPGTQETQYF,TRBV20-1
CASSLDRERIGGGYTF,TRBV5-1
CASSQGGTSYEQYF,TRBV7-2
CASSEEGGSSYNEQFF,TRBV2
CASSLDPGTSGRVYEQYF,TRBV7-8
CASSLAAGSSYNEQFF,TRBV7-7
CASSLAGQLRNEQFF,TRBV7-9
CASSLDQDNSPLHF,TRBV7-9
CSAGRGGPSSGNTIYF,TRBV20-1
CASSPLDRRNQPQHF,TRBV7-8
CASSFLGTISTDTQYF,TRBV7-2
CASSGGGDQPQHF,TRBV18
CASSIADQPQHF,TRBV19
CASSTTLGQGGTYEQYF,TRBV19
CSVEDRDTQYF,TRBV29-1
CASSPPYRYGNTIYF,TRBV7-9
CASSLNERDGEQYF,TRBV27
CASSRGAAEKLFF,TRBV7-8
CASSGGRADTQYF,TRBV7-6
CASSLGPDYSYEQYF,TRBV7-2
CASSHLLFDKNIQYF,TRBV4-1